This T cell receptor (beta chain) was recovered during a study of blood T cell repertoires in COVID-19. Produced via immunoSEQ multiplex PCR; TCRdb's table is partial and in-frame only. The table lists over 200,000 clones, more than 75% of them singletons, with roughly 15% in the top ten. This CDR3 region has 15 residues. The germline V gene has CDR1 SGHRS and CDR2 YFSETQ. Trimming shortened V by 5 bases and J by 0 bases, and 14 bases separated the two germline ends. This sequence was found in a man younger than 30 who had recovered from COVID-19. Sequenced sample: PBMCs or T cells enriched from blood (not recorded which). The chain carries TRBV5-1 and TRBJ1-1; tentatively, D is TRBD1 (5 bases). As DNA, the CDR3 is TGCGCCAGCAGTGGGCGGGACCGGCTGAACACTGAAGCTTTCTTT. It encodes CASSGRDRLNTEAFF. Complete variable domain (other parts from reference TRBV5-1 and TRBJ1-1): KAGVTQTPRYLIKTRGQQVTLSCSPISGHRSVSWYQQTPGQGLQFLFEYFSETQRNKGNFPGRFSGRQFSNSRSEMNVSTLELGDSALYLCASSGRDRLNTEAFFGQGTRLTVV.